What follows are 26 T cell receptor beta chains derived from one specimen sequenced in a study of a mutant IDH1 vaccine in newly diagnosed glioma. The time point is: week 47, end of study. In every dose of vaccine, 300 ug of mutant IDH1 20-mer peptide was given alongside topical imiquimod. For these receptors, no antigen is known. Libraries were prepared by immunoSEQ multiplex PCR; TCRdb keeps only in-frame clonotypes and omits some of them. The sample holds 56,000 or so clones, roughly 75% seen once. This sample comprised PBMCs, obtained from a glioma patient whose treatment included an IDH1 peptide vaccine. The receptor source for this set is a middle-aged man with glioma.

The chain joins TRBV12-5 to TRBJ1-2, with D unresolved. V was trimmed by 1 base and J by 2 bases, leaving 8 bases between them. Per the germline V gene, CDR1 is LGHNT and CDR2 is FRNRAP. This CDR3 comprises 14 residues. CDR3 sequence: CASGLGRNNYGYTF. The CDR3 DNA follows: TGTGCTAGTGGTTTGGGACGGAACAACTATGGCTACACCTTC.

J is TRBJ2-3 and V is TRBV5-1; no clear D. Germline CDR1 SGHRS, CDR2 YFSETQ. V lost 0 bases and J lost 6, with 8 bases in between. The CDR3 runs 13 residues. Here the CDR3 DNA reads TGCGCCAGCAGCTTGGAACAGATGGATACGCAGTATTTT. This codes for CASSLEQMDTQYF. Looking up the rest from reference TRBV5-1 and TRBJ2-3 gives the full variable domain: KAGVTQTPRYLIKTRGQQVTLSCSPISGHRSVSWYQQTPGQGLQFLFEYFSETQRNKGNFPGRFSGRQFSNSRSEMNVSTLELGDSALYLCASSLEQMDTQYFGPGTRLTVL.

V gene TRBV7-9 combines with J gene TRBJ1-2; D not certain. The CDR3 loop spans 12 amino acids. CDR1 is SEHNR, CDR2 FQNEAQ, per germline (reference sequence). V was shortened by 5 bases and J by 7 bases, with 11 bases between the two germline ends. CDR3 nucleotide sequence: TGTGCCAGCAGCATCCCAACCGGTGGCTACACCTTC. Translating gives CASSIPTGGYTF.

The chain links TRBV2 to TRBJ1-2, with D uncertain. CDR1 and CDR2 from the germline V gene are SNHLY and FYNNEI. CDR3 length: 13 amino acids. The germline V and J ends were trimmed by 3 bases and 3 bases, with 8 bases remaining between them. The CDR3 sequence is CASSDKGYYGYTF. CDR3 coding DNA: TGTGCCAGCAGTGATAAGGGTTACTATGGCTACACCTTC.

This rearrangement joins TRBV6-1 to TRBJ1-2; D remains unclear. The germline V gene has CDR1 MNHNS and CDR2 SASEGT. This CDR3 has 13 amino acids. Trimming removed 5 bases at V and 6 bases at J, with 13 bases between. The DNA for the CDR3 is TGTGCCAGCAGTCCCCGAGGCGACGATGGCTACACCTTC. Translated, it gives CASSPRGDDGYTF.

V usage is TRBV7-2 and J usage is TRBJ2-3; weak D call: TRBD2 (5 bases). The CDR3 covers 13 residues. From germline, CDR1 is SGHTA and CDR2 FQGNSA. The germline V and J ends were trimmed by 5 bases and 4 bases, with 10 bases remaining between them. CDR3 sequence: CASSADYSDTQYF. CDR3 coding DNA: TGTGCCAGCAGCGCCGACTACTCAGATACGCAGTATTTT.

The chain employs TRBV9 and TRBJ2-2, with D perhaps TRBD1 (6 bases). The V gene lost 3 bases and the J gene lost 7 bases, with 19 bases spanning the gap. Germline V gene data show CDR1 as SGDLS and CDR2 as YYNGEE. CDR3 length equals 16 residues. The CDR3 is CASSARTVYQGGELFF. The CDR3 region has the DNA TGTGCCAGCAGCGCACGGACAGTCTACCAGGGCGGGGAGCTGTTTTTT.

This sequence joins TRBV28 and TRBJ1-2; D call uncertain. The CDR3 length is 13 residues. The ends were cut back, 3 bases at V and 8 bases at J, with 13 bases in the middle. Germline CDR1 reads MDHEN; CDR2 reads SYDVKM. CDR3 residues: CASSFIRAGGYTF. The CDR3 DNA is TGTGCCAGCAGTTTCATCCGGGCGGGGGGCTACACCTTC.

The CDR3 nucleotides are TGTGCCAGCAAGCGGGGTGAACAAGAGACCCAGTACTTC. Translation: CASKRGEQETQYF. V is TRBV2 and J is TRBJ2-5, with 7 nucleotides matching TRBD2. This CDR3 comprises 13 residues. Looked up from germline, CDR1 is SNHLY and CDR2 is FYNNEI. Trimming cost V 7 bases and J 2 bases; bases outside gene matches: 4. Full variable domain (rest looked up from reference TRBV2 and TRBJ2-5): EPEVTQTPSHQVTQMGQEVILRCVPISNHLYFYWYRQILGQKVEFLVSFYNNEISEKSEIFDDQFSVERPDGSNFTLKIRSTKLEDSAMYFCASKRGEQETQYFGPGTRLLVL.

The rearrangement uses TRBV5-6 and TRBJ1-4; tentatively, D is TRBD1 (6 bases). CDR1 and CDR2 from the germline V gene are SGHDT and YYEEEE. This CDR3 is 13 amino acids long. V lost 0 bases, J lost 10 bases, and 10 bases lay in between. Here the CDR3 reads CASSLGEGGKLFF. DNA of the CDR3: TGTGCCAGCAGCTTGGGTGAAGGGGGAAAACTGTTTTTT.

The V gene is TRBV6-5, the J gene TRBJ2-7; 12 positions match TRBD2. Germline CDR1 is MNHEY and CDR2 is SVGAGI. J was trimmed by 4 bases and V by 7 bases; bases with no gene match: 8. This CDR3 has 15 residues. In DNA, the CDR3 is TGTGCCAGCAAACGGACTAGCGGGGACAATTACGAGCAGTACTTC. Protein: CASKRTSGDNYEQYF.

The rearrangement joins TRBV2 to TRBJ2-7; TRBD1 is a possible D gene (5 bases). The germline V and J ends were trimmed by 6 bases and 0 bases, with 9 bases remaining between them. The CDR3 is 13 residues long. Germline loops: CDR1 SNHLY, CDR2 FYNNEI. CDR3 loop: CASRRQSSYEQYF. CDR3 nucleotide sequence: TGTGCCAGCAGGAGACAGAGCTCCTACGAGCAGTACTTC. The variable domain in full, completed from reference TRBV2 and TRBJ2-7, reads EPEVTQTPSHQVTQMGQEVILRCVPISNHLYFYWYRQILGQKVEFLVSFYNNEISEKSEIFDDQFSVERPDGSNFTLKIRSTKLEDSAMYFCASRRQSSYEQYFGPGTRLTVT.

V usage is TRBV9 and J usage is TRBJ2-3, with D possibly TRBD2 on 6 matching bases. Germline CDR1 and CDR2: SGDLS and YYNGEE. The CDR3 spans 15 residues. With 3 bases removed from V and 0 bases from J, the gap between germline ends came to 11 bases. CDR3 in amino acids: CASSASAGSTDTQYF. CDR3 DNA sequence: TGTGCCAGCAGCGCTAGTGCGGGGAGCACAGATACGCAGTATTTT.

About this clone itself: This sample includes further DNA sequences coding for the same CDR3. The V call is TRBV19, the J call TRBJ2-7; D not certain. This CDR3 has 14 residues. V shed 3 bases and J shed 1 base, with 10 bases lying between them. Germline V gene lookup returns CDR1 LNHDA and CDR2 SQIVND (reference sequence). Here the CDR3 reads CASSIQGPSYEQYF. CDR3 in DNA: TGTGCCAGTAGTATCCAAGGACCTTCCTACGAGCAGTACTTC.

The V and J genes are TRBV28 and TRBJ1-5; unclear D gene. This CDR3 spans 13 amino acids. Germline V gives CDR1 MDHEN, CDR2 SYDVKM. The CDR3 DNA follows: TGTACCACACACGGGGTTAACAATCAGCCCCAGCATTTT. Translation gives CTTHGVNNQPQHF.

The rearrangement joins TRBV19 to TRBJ2-3; 9 positions match TRBD2. Trimming took 7 bases from V and 8 from J; bases not matched to a gene: 7. This CDR3 region has 13 residues. CDR1 is LNHDA, CDR2 SQIVND, per germline (reference sequence). CDR3 loop: CASTRDSGGTQYF. CDR3 nucleotide sequence: TGTGCCAGTACCCGGGATAGCGGGGGTACGCAGTATTTT.

The chain joins TRBV13 to TRBJ2-2; D might be TRBD2 (6 bases). This CDR3 comprises 16 residues. V lost 3 bases to trimming and J lost 3 bases, with 14 bases between them. Germline V gene lookup returns CDR1 PRHDT and CDR2 FYEKMQ (reference sequence). The CDR3 coding sequence is TGTGCCAGCAGCTTCTTGGGTAGCGGCCACACCGGGGAGCTGTTTTTT. Its protein is CASSFLGSGHTGELFF.

V is TRBV29-1 and J is TRBJ1-2; no clear D gene. The CDR3 loop spans 13 amino acids. V shed 6 bases and J shed 4 bases, with 15 bases lying between them. CDR1 and CDR2 (germline): SQVTM, ANQGSEA. The DNA for the CDR3 is TGCAGCGTCGCCCGGGGTTCGGCCTATGGCTACACCTTC. It encodes CSVARGSAYGYTF.

The chain employs TRBV5-4 and TRBJ1-4, with TRBD1 as a possible D gene (5 bases). V gave up 5 bases and J gave up 3 bases, with 11 bases separating them. Germline values: CDR1 SGHNT, CDR2 YYREEE (reference sequence). There are 14 residues in the CDR3. The CDR3 loop is CASSLAGPNEKLFF. CDR3 nucleotide sequence: TGTGCCAGCAGTCTGGCAGGGCCTAATGAAAAACTGTTTTTT.

In its sample, this clone was seen a few times. This CDR3 reads CAAGPEAFF. CDR3 nucleotide sequence: TGTGCCGCGGGACCTGAAGCTTTCTTT. The chain combines TRBV6-6 with TRBJ1-1, with D tentatively TRBD1 (5 bases). Deletions cut 11 bases from V and 6 bases from J, with 7 bases between. CDR3 length equals 9 residues. Germline CDR1 is MNHNY and CDR2 is SVGAGI (reference sequence).

The chain recombines TRBV6-1 with TRBJ1-5; TRBD1 might be the D (5 bases). V was cut by 0 bases and J by 0 bases, with 9 bases left in between. The CDR3 covers 16 residues. Per the germline V gene, CDR1 is MNHNS and CDR2 is SASEGT. CDR3 protein: CASSEARQTSNQPQHF. DNA of the CDR3: TGTGCCAGCAGTGAAGCCCGACAGACTAGCAATCAGCCCCAGCATTTT.

The chain links TRBV6-5 to TRBJ1-5, with TRBD1 as a possible D gene (6 bases). The germline V gene encodes CDR1 MNHEY and CDR2 SVGAGI. CDR3 length equals 16 residues. V lost 4 bases, J lost 2 bases, and 15 bases lay in between. Here the CDR3 DNA reads TGTGCCAGCAGTTCCGGGACACTCGGGGGCAATCAGCCCCAGCATTTT. Translation: CASSSGTLGGNQPQHF.

This chain uses TRBV5-6 with TRBJ2-5; TRBD1 aligns across 8 bases. CDR1 is SGHDT, CDR2 YYEEEE, per germline. The CDR3 has 14 amino acids. Unmatched junction bases numbered 5, after V lost 2 bases and J lost 5 bases. CDR3 amino acids: CASSFQGATETQYF. The DNA for the CDR3 is TGTGCCAGCAGCTTTCAGGGGGCGACGGAGACCCAGTACTTC.

This sequence joins TRBV30 and TRBJ1-1, with a weak D call TRBD1 (5 bases). The CDR3 runs to 13 residues. Trimming removed 4 bases at V and 4 bases at J, with 13 bases between. Germline V gene sequence: CDR1 GTSNPN, CDR2 SVGIG (reference sequence). The CDR3 is CAWTGQGVTEAFF. In DNA, the CDR3 is TGTGCCTGGACTGGGCAGGGTGTCACTGAAGCTTTCTTT. Drawing the rest from reference TRBV30 and TRBJ1-1, the complete variable domain is SQTIHQWPATLVQPVGSPLSLECTVEGTSNPNLYWYRQAAGRGLQLLFYSVGIGQISSEVPQNLSASRPQDRQFILSSKKLLLSDSGFYLCAWTGQGVTEAFFGQGTRLTVV.

CDR3 coding DNA: TGTGCCAGCAGCCCTCTCGGGGGCTCCACCGGGGAGCTGTTTTTT. Translation gives CASSPLGGSTGELFF. The genes are TRBV9 and TRBJ2-2, with D perhaps assigned TRBD1 or TRBD2 (6 bases each). The germline gives CDR1 SGDLS, CDR2 YYNGEE. The CDR3 is 15 residues long. Between the trimmed V and J ends, which lost 4 bases and 4 bases, there was a span of 14 bases.

CDR3 sequence (DNA): TGTGCCAGCAGCGCGACAGATAGCAATCAGCCCCAGCATTTT. It specifies CASSATDSNQPQHF. The chain couples TRBV9 to TRBJ1-5; perhaps TRBD1 as D (5 bases). CDR1 is SGDLS and CDR2 is YYNGEE in the germline V gene. V was clipped by 3 bases and J by 0 bases, with 7 bases between them. This CDR3 comprises 14 residues.